The clone carrying this T cell receptor beta chain was seen more than once but under ten times. From the RT-PCR reads, TCRdb called clonotypes with MiXCR, one entry per CDR3 protein. The sample yields about 480,000 distinct CDR3 sequences, around 25% seen once. V dropped 3 bases and J dropped 9; count of bases not matched to a gene: 11. The length of the CDR3 is 14 residues. The germline V gene encodes CDR1 DFQATT and CDR2 SNEGSKA (reference sequence). The data are from a study of response to subunit inactivated influenza vaccine. The sample was CD4+ T cells sorted from PBMCs, taken 5 to 6 days after vaccination. This sequence originates from a man over 45 who received an inactivated influenza vaccine. The rearrangement uses TRBV20-1 and TRBJ1-2; TRBD1 agrees at 9 bases. The CDR3 DNA follows: TGCAGTGCTAGGGGACAGGGACTTTCATCGAGCTACACCTTC. Protein product: CSARGQGLSSSYTF.